This TCR beta chain was sequenced during a study of T cells in Graves' hyperthyroidism and ophthalmopathy. Amplification of TCR beta CDR3 regions used RNA as the template. The HTBI set primed first-round TCR CDR3 RT-PCR. TCRdb independently ran MiXCR on the multiplex PCR reads; one entry per CDR3 protein. This table has some 200,000 distinct CDR3 sequences, approximately 17% appearing once. In this sample, this clonotype turned up a few times. The germline CDR1 and CDR2 sequences are SQVTM and ANQGSEA. Trimming removed 4 bases from V and 4 bases from J, with 11 bases in between. CDR3 length: 13 residues.

The sequenced sample was blood. The source of this sequence is a man aged 50 or older with Graves' hyperthyroidism. This chain links TRBV29-1 with TRBJ2-1; D tentatively fits TRBD1 or TRBD2 (6 bases each). The CDR3 bases are TGCAGCGTTGGTGGGGGGCTTTACAATGAGCAGTTCTTC. Translating it yields CSVGGGLYNEQFF.